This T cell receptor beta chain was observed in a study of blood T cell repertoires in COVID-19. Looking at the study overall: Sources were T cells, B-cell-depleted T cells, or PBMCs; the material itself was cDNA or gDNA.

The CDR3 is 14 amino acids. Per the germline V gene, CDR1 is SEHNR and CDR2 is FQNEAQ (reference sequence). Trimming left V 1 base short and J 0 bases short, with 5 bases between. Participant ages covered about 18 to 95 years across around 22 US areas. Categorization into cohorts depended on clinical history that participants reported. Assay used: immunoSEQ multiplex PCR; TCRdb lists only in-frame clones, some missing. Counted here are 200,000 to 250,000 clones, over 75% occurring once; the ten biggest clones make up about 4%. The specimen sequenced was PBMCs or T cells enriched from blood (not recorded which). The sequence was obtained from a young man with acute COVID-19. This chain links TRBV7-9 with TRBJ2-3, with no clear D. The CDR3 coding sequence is TGTGCCAGCAGCTTAGGAGTGAGCACAGATACGCAGTATTTT. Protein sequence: CASSLGVSTDTQYF.